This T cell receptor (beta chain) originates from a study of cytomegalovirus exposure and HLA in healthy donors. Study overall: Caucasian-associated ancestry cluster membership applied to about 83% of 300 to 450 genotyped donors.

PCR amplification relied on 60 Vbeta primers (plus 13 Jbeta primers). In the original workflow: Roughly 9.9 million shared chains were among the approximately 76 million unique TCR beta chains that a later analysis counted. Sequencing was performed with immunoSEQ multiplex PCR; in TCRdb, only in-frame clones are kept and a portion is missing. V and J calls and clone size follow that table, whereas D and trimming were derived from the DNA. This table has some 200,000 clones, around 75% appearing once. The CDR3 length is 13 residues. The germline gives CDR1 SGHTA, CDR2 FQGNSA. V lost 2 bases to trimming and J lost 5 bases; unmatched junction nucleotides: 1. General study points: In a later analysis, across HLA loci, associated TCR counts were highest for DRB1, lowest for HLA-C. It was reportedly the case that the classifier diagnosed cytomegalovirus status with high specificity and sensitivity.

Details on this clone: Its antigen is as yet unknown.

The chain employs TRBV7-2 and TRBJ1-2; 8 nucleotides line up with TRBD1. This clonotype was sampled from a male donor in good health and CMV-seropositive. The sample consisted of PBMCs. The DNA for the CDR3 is TGTGCCAGCAGCTTAAACAGGGGGTATGGCTACACCTTC. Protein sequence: CASSLNRGYGYTF.